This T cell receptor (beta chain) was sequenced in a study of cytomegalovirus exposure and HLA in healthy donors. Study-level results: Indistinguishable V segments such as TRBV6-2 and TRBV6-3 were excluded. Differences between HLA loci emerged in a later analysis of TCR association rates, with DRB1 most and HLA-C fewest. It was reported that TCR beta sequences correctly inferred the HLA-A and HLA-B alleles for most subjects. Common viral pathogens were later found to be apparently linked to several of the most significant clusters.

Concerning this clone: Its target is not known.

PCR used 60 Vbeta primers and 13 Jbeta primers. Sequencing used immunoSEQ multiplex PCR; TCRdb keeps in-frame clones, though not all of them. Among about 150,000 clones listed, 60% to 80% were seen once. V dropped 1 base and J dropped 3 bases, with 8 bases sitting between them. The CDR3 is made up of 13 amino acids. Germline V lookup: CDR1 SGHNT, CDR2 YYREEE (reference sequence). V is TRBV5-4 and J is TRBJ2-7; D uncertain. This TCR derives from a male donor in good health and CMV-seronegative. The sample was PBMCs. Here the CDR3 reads CASSLLPSYEQYF. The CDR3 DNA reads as TGTGCCAGCAGCTTGTTACCGAGCTACGAGCAGTACTTC.